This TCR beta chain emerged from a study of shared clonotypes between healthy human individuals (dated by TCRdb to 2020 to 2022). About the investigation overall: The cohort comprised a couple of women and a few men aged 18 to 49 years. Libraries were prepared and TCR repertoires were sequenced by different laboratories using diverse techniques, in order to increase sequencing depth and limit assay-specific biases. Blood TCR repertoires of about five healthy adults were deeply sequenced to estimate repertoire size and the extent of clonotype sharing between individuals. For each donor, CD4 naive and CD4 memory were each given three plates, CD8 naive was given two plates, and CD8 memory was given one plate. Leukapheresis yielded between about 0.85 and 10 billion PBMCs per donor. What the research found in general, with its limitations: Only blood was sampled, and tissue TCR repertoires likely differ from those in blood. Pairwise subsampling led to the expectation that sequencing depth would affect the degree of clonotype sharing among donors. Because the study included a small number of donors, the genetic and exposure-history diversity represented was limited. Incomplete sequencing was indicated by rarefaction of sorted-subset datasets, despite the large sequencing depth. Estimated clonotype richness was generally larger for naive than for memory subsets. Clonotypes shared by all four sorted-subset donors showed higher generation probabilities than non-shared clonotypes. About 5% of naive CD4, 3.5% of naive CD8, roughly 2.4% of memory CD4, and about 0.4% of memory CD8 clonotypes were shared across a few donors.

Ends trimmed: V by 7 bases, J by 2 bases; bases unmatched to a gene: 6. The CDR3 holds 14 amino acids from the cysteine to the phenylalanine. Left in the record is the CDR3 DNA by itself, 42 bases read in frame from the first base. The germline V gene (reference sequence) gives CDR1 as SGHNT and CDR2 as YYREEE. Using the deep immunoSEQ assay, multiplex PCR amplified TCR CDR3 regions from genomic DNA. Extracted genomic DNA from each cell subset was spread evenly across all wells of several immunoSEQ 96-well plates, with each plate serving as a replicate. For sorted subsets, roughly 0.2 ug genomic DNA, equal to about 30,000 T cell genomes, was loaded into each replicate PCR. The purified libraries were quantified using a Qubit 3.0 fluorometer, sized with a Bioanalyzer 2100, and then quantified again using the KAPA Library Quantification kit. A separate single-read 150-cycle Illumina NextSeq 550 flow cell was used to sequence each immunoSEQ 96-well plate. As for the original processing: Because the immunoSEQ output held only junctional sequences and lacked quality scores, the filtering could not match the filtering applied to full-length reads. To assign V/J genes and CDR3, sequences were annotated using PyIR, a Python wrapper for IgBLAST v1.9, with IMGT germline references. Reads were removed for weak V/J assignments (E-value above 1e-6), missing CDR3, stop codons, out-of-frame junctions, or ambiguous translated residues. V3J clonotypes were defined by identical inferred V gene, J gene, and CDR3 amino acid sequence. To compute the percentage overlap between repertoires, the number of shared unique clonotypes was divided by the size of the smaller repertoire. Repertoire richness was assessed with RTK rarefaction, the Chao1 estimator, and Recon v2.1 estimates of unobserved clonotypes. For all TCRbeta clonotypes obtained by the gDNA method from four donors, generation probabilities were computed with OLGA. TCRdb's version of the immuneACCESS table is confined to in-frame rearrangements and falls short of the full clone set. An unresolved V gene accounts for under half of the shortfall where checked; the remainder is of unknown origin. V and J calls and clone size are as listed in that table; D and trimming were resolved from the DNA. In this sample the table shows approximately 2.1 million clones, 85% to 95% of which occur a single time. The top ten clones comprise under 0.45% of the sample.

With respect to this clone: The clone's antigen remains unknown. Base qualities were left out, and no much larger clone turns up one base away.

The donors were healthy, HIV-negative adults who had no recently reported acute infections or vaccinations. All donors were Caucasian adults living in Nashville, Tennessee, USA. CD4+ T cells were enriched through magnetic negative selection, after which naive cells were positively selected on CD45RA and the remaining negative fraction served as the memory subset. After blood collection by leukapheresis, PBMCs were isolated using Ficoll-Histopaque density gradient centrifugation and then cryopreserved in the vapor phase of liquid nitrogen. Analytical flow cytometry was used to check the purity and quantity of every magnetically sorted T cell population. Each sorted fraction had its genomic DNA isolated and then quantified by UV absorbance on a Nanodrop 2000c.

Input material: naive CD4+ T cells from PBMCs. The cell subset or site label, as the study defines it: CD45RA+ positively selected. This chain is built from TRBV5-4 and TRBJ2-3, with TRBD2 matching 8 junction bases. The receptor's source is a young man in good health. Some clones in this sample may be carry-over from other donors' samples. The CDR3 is CASRGGRNTDTQYF. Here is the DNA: TGTGCCAGCCGGGGGGGGAGGAACACAGATACGCAGTATTTT. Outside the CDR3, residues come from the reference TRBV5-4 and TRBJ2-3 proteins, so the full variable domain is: ETGVTQSPTHLIKTRGQQVTLRCSSQSGHNTVSWYQQALGQGPQFIFQYYREEENGRGNFPPRFSGLQFPNYSSELNVNALELDDSALYLCASRGGRNTDTQYFGPGTRLTVL.